This T cell receptor beta chain was documented in a study of lymphopenia after photon versus proton radiotherapy. The assay was immunoSEQ multiplex PCR, and TCRdb's table has in-frame clones only and misses some. The sample carries some 20,000 clones, 85% to 95% recorded once. The receptor was derived from a man aged 60 to 69 with pancreatic cancer. The sequences come from peripheral blood, collected from a patient treated with photon-based radiotherapy.

CDR3 sequence (DNA): TGTGCCTGGAGTGCTAAGGGGTTCAATCAGCCCCAGCATTTT. Amino acids: CAWSAKGFNQPQHF. This rearrangement joins TRBV30 to TRBJ1-5; possibly TRBD1 for D (5 bases). Germline V lookup: CDR1 GTSNPN, CDR2 SVGIG (reference sequence). The CDR3 is made up of 14 amino acids. V shed 1 base and J shed 3 bases, with 10 bases lying between them.